Below are 20 T cell receptor beta chains sequenced from a single sample in a study of cytomegalovirus exposure and HLA in healthy donors. PCR was performed using 60 Vbeta and 13 Jbeta primers. Here immunoSEQ multiplex PCR was the method, and the copy in TCRdb shows in-frame clones only, minus some. The sample lists about 120,000 clones, about three quarters occurring once. The sample was PBMCs. These receptors were collected from a man aged 55 to 70 in good health and CMV-seropositive.

This chain uses TRBV28 with TRBJ2-5, with 10 bases that match TRBD1. V trimming: 5 bases; J trimming: 5 bases; junction bases outside the gene matches: 8. This CDR3 has 15 amino acids. CDR1 MDHEN and CDR2 SYDVKM come from the germline V gene. The CDR3 sequence is CASSQEEDRGETQYF. The CDR3 DNA is TGTGCCAGCAGTCAAGAAGAGGACAGGGGGGAGACCCAGTACTTC.

This clone was counted between two and nine times. This sequence joins TRBV7-9 and TRBJ2-1; D possibly corresponds to TRBD1 (6 bases). The CDR3 runs 14 residues. V dropped 8 bases and J dropped 4 bases, with 15 bases sitting between them. CDR1 and CDR2 from the germline V gene are SEHNR and FQNEAQ (reference sequence). DNA of the CDR3: TGTGCCAGCGCATCACAGGGACGGTACAATGAGCAGTTCTTC. Protein product: CASASQGRYNEQFF.

This clone showed up just a few times. The chain uses TRBV5-5 and TRBJ2-2; 7 bases are shared with TRBD1. This CDR3 contains 17 residues. Germline V gene lookup returns CDR1 SGHKS and CDR2 YYEKEE (reference sequence). The ends lost 5 bases at V and 2 bases at J; junction bases unmatched: 12. The CDR3 coding sequence is TGTGCCAGCAGTTACGACAGGGAGAAGGTTAACACCGGGGAGCTGTTTTTT. It specifies CASSYDREKVNTGELFF.

The V gene is TRBV7-8, the J gene TRBJ2-7, with 7 positions matching TRBD2. V lost 5 bases, J lost 4 bases, and 2 bases stayed unmatched. The germline V gene has CDR1 SGHVS and CDR2 FQNEAQ. The CDR3 has 12 amino acids. Written as DNA, the CDR3 is TGTGCCAGCAGCCCGGGGGGATACGAGCAGTACTTC. This sequence encodes CASSPGGYEQYF. Combining the CDR3 with reference TRBV7-8 and TRBJ2-7 gives the whole variable domain GAGVSQSPRYKVAKRGQDVALRCDPISGHVSLFWYQQALGQGPEFLTYFQNEAQLDKSGLPSDRFFAERPEGSVSTLKIQRTQQEDSAVYLCASSPGGYEQYFGPGTRLTVT.

The chain joins TRBV7-9 to TRBJ2-7; a weak D match, TRBD1 (5 bases). Between the trimmed V and J ends, which lost 2 bases and 1 base, there was a span of 9 bases. The germline V gene encodes CDR1 SEHNR and CDR2 FQNEAQ (reference sequence). The CDR3 is 14 residues long. The CDR3 coding sequence is TGTGCCAGCAGCTTAAGACAGAGATCCTACGAGCAGTACTTC. It is translated as CASSLRQRSYEQYF. Supplemented by reference TRBV7-9 and TRBJ2-7, the full variable domain reads DTGVSQNPRHKITKRGQNVTFRCDPISEHNRLYWYRQTLGQGPEFLTYFQNEAQLEKSRLLSDRFSAERPKGSFSTLEIQRTEQGDSAMYLCASSLRQRSYEQYFGPGTRLTVT.

V gene TRBV5-8 combines with J gene TRBJ2-1; D remains unclear. Trimming removed 2 bases at V and 4 bases at J, with 4 bases between. From germline, CDR1 is SGHTS and CDR2 YDEGEE. The length of the CDR3 is 12 residues. CDR3 DNA sequence: TGTGCCAGCAGCTTTATGTACAATGAGCAGTTCTTC. This gives the protein CASSFMYNEQFF. Full variable domain (rest looked up from reference TRBV5-8 and TRBJ2-1): EAGVTQSPTHLIKTRGQQATLRCSPISGHTSVYWYQQALGLGLQFLLWYDEGEERNRGNFPPRFSGRQFPNYSSELNVNALELEDSALYLCASSFMYNEQFFGPGTRLTVL.

The chain joins TRBV21-1 to TRBJ2-3; TRBD2, as called in the table, went unchecked against the DNA. TRBV21-1 is described as a pseudogene. This CDR3 contains 14 residues. The CDR3, as DNA: TGTGCCAGCAGCCTCCTCGGGAGGTTTGATACGCAGTATTTT. Protein product: CASSLLGRFDTQYF.

J is TRBJ2-1 and V is TRBV7-9; perhaps TRBD2 as D (5 bases). CDR3 length: 15 amino acids. Trimming left V 5 bases short and J 3 bases short, with 14 bases between. Per germline, CDR1 SEHNR and CDR2 FQNEAQ (reference sequence). This chain's CDR3 is CASSPVAGFYNEQFF. The CDR3 DNA reads TGTGCCAGCAGCCCCGTTGCGGGCTTCTACAATGAGCAGTTCTTC.

V gene TRBV7-3 combines with J gene TRBJ2-1, with 10 bases fitting TRBD2. The junction had 11 bases not matched to a gene; V was cut back by 2 bases and J by 1 base. CDR1 is SGHTA and CDR2 is FQGTGA in the germline V gene. The CDR3 totals 19 residues. CDR3 nucleotides: TGTGCCAGCAGCTTACCCGGGGATAGCGGGGGGCCGTCCTACAATGAGCAGTTCTTC. Protein: CASSLPGDSGGPSYNEQFF.

This clone was seen a single time. This sequence joins TRBV5-8 and TRBJ2-3, with TRBD1 identical over 8 bases. The germline gives CDR1 SGHTS, CDR2 YDEGEE. The CDR3 is 15 amino acids. Unmatched junction bases numbered 1, after V lost 1 base and J lost 0 bases. The CDR3 DNA sequence: TGTGCCAGCAGCTTGAACAGGGGGAGCACAGATACGCAGTATTTT. Translated: CASSLNRGSTDTQYF. The complete variable domain, with remaining parts taken from reference TRBV5-8 and TRBJ2-3, reads EAGVTQSPTHLIKTRGQQATLRCSPISGHTSVYWYQQALGLGLQFLLWYDEGEERNRGNFPPRFSGRQFPNYSSELNVNALELEDSALYLCASSLNRGSTDTQYFGPGTRLTVL.

This rearrangement joins TRBV11-2 to TRBJ1-6; no reliable D call. The CDR3 contains 14 residues. Per the germline V gene, CDR1 is SGHAT and CDR2 is FQNNGV. V lost 5 bases and J lost 0, with 5 bases in between. The CDR3 region is CASSGVSYNSPLHF. In DNA, the CDR3 is TGTGCCAGCAGCGGAGTCTCCTATAATTCACCCCTCCACTTT. Variable domain in full (rest from reference TRBV11-2 and TRBJ1-6): EAGVAQSPRYKIIEKRQSVAFWCNPISGHATLYWYQQILGQGPKLLIQFQNNGVVDDSQLPKDRFSAERLKGVDSTLKIQPAKLEDSAVYLCASSGVSYNSPLHFGNGTRLTVT.

The sample holds one count of this clone. This rearrangement joins TRBV4-1 to TRBJ2-7, with 8 positions matching TRBD2. The CDR3 is 15 residues long. The trim removed 3 bases at V and 4 bases at J, leaving 8 bases unmatched. Germline V gene data show CDR1 as MGHRA and CDR2 as YSYEKL. The CDR3 region is CASSHITGGRYEQYF. The CDR3 nucleotides read TGCGCCAGCAGCCATATAACGGGGGGGCGTTACGAGCAGTACTTC.

The genes are TRBV9 and TRBJ2-5; D is perhaps TRBD1 (5 bases). The CDR3 spans 15 residues. CDR1 and CDR2 (germline): SGDLS, YYNGEE. Trimming pared 5 bases from V and 5 bases from J, leaving 19 bases between. CDR3 amino acids: CASSVSEQGFETQYF. CDR3 nucleotides: TGTGCCAGCAGTGTCTCCGAGCAGGGTTTTGAGACCCAGTACTTC.

V gene TRBV5-1 combines with J gene TRBJ1-1, with D possibly matching TRBD1 (5 bases). The germline CDR1 and CDR2 sequences are SGHRS and YFSETQ. CDR3 size: 15 residues. The germline V and J ends were trimmed by 2 bases and 3 bases, with 14 bases remaining between them. DNA of the CDR3: TGCGCCAGCAGCTTTAACAGGAGGAGGGACACTGAAGCTTTCTTT. The encoded protein is CASSFNRRRDTEAFF.

The chain uses TRBV28 and TRBJ2-7; weak D call: TRBD2 (5 bases). V lost 5 bases and J lost 4, with 9 bases in between. The CDR3 extends over 12 amino acids. From germline, CDR1 is MDHEN and CDR2 SYDVKM. CDR3 in amino acids: CASSPGNYEQYF. CDR3 nucleotides: TGTGCCAGCAGTCCGGGGAATTACGAGCAGTACTTC.

J is TRBJ1-1 and V is TRBV11-1, with 10 bases aligning to TRBD1. This CDR3 spans 14 amino acids. The V segment lost 5 bases and the J segment 4 bases; nucleotides outside the gene matches: 4. CDR1 and CDR2 (germline): SGHAT, FQDESV (reference sequence). The CDR3 region is CASSRRDRGTEAFF. The CDR3 DNA follows: TGTGCCAGCAGCCGCCGGGACAGGGGCACTGAAGCTTTCTTT.

J is TRBJ2-3 and V is TRBV5-8; D is perhaps TRBD1 (7 bases). The germline gives CDR1 SGHTS, CDR2 YDEGEE. V was shortened by 8 bases and J by 1 base, with 17 bases between the two germline ends. The CDR3 extends over 15 amino acids. CDR3 sequence: CASQGGYGGTDTQYF. CDR3 DNA sequence: TGTGCCAGTCAGGGGGGATACGGGGGCACAGATACGCAGTATTTT.

V and J are TRBV5-1 and TRBJ2-5, with 7 bases fitting TRBD1. This CDR3 region has 15 residues. Unmatched junction bases numbered 11, after V lost 4 bases and J lost 5 bases. Germline V CDR1 and CDR2: SGHRS, YFSETQ. The CDR3 DNA sequence: TGCGCCAGCAGCGCCCGACAGGGAATGGGGGAGACCCAGTACTTC. This codes for CASSARQGMGETQYF. The complete variable domain, with remaining parts taken from reference TRBV5-1 and TRBJ2-5, reads KAGVTQTPRYLIKTRGQQVTLSCSPISGHRSVSWYQQTPGQGLQFLFEYFSETQRNKGNFPGRFSGRQFSNSRSEMNVSTLELGDSALYLCASSARQGMGETQYFGPGTRLLVL.

The rearrangement links TRBV4-2 to TRBJ1-3; TRBD1 might be the D (5 bases). The CDR3 runs 17 residues. Trimming removed 0 bases at V and 4 bases at J, with 16 bases between. CDR1 LGHNA and CDR2 YNFKEQ come from the germline V gene. The CDR3 sequence is CASSQDPRAFGGNTIYF. In DNA form, the CDR3 reads TGTGCCAGCAGCCAAGATCCCAGGGCTTTCGGGGGAAACACCATATATTTT.

J is TRBJ1-1 and V is TRBV6-1; the match to TRBD1 covers 7 bases. The V segment lost 5 bases and the J segment 1 base; nucleotides outside the gene matches: 7. CDR3 length: 15 amino acids. Per the germline V gene, CDR1 is MNHNS and CDR2 is SASEGT. The DNA for the CDR3 is TGTGCCAGCAGTCGACAGGGCCCTCAGAACACTGAAGCTTTCTTT. It specifies CASSRQGPQNTEAFF.